One and the same sample provided the 30 T cell receptor beta chains below, sequenced in a study of blood T cell repertoires in COVID-19. Clones were sequenced by immunoSEQ multiplex PCR, and TCRdb holds only the in-frame ones, with some missing. This sample carries approximately 230,000 clones, about 79% of them seen once, and the ten largest clones take 8.9%. The sequenced sample consisted of peripheral blood. The receptors shown here come from an elderly man with acute or convalescent COVID-19.

The rearrangement links TRBV5-1 to TRBJ2-1; TRBD1 is a possible D gene (6 bases). The CDR3 is 15 amino acids. The germline V gene has CDR1 SGHRS and CDR2 YFSETQ. V was pared by 3 bases and J by 0 bases, with 10 bases between. Here the CDR3 DNA reads TGCGCCAGCAGCTCCCAGGGGACCTCCTACAATGAGCAGTTCTTC. This encodes CASSSQGTSYNEQFF.

The J gene is TRBJ2-2, the V gene TRBV19; the match to TRBD2 covers 13 bases. There are 17 residues in the CDR3. Germline CDR1 is LNHDA and CDR2 is SQIVND (reference sequence). V lost 0 bases, J lost 7 bases, and 5 bases stayed unmatched. Here the CDR3 DNA reads TGTGCCAGTAGTATAGAACTAGCGGGAGGGCCGAGCGGGGAGCTGTTTTTT. Amino acids: CASSIELAGGPSGELFF.

The J gene is TRBJ2-3, the V gene TRBV2; 10 bases are a match to TRBD1. The CDR3 is made up of 16 amino acids. V shed 5 bases, J shed 3 bases, and the junction held 8 bases outside the gene matches. The germline V gene has CDR1 SNHLY and CDR2 FYNNEI. The CDR3 DNA reads as TGTGCCAGCAGTTCAGGGAGGACAGGGGGGACAGATACGCAGTATTTT. It is translated as CASSSGRTGGTDTQYF.

The gene calls are TRBV4-2 and TRBJ1-2, with D possibly TRBD1 on 6 matching bases. V gave up 1 base and J gave up 4 bases, with 13 bases separating them. There are 15 residues in the CDR3. The V gene's germline CDR1 is LGHNA and CDR2 YNFKEQ. CDR3 DNA: TGTGCCAGCAGCCAAGGGACAGCCAAAGGCTATGGCTACACCTTC. Its protein is CASSQGTAKGYGYTF.

The gene calls are TRBV5-1 and TRBJ1-1; TRBD1 aligns across 7 bases. Germline V lookup: CDR1 SGHRS, CDR2 YFSETQ. This CDR3 spans 16 amino acids. V dropped 1 base and J dropped 0; count of bases not matched to a gene: 6. The CDR3 region is CASSLTGDHLNTEAFF. In DNA form, the CDR3 reads TGCGCCAGCAGCTTGACAGGGGACCACCTGAACACTGAAGCTTTCTTT.

The chain employs TRBV7-2 and TRBJ2-2; D remains ambiguous. Germline CDR1 reads SGHTA; CDR2 reads FQGNSA. CDR3 length: 14 amino acids. V gave up 2 bases and J gave up 1 base, with 5 bases separating them. The CDR3 is CASSLSVNTGELFF. CDR3 DNA: TGTGCCAGCAGCTTATCAGTGAACACCGGGGAGCTGTTTTTT.

The chain has TRBV19 and TRBJ1-6; 8 positions match TRBD1. The length of the CDR3 is 14 residues. Germline V gene data show CDR1 as LNHDA and CDR2 as SQIVND (reference sequence). V was pared by 6 bases and J by 7 bases, with 5 bases of the junction left unmatched. CDR3 coding DNA: TGTGCCAGTAGCGCGGGACAGGCGAATTCACCCCTCCACTTT. This sequence encodes CASSAGQANSPLHF. Based on the CDR3 plus reference TRBV19 and TRBJ1-6, the full variable domain is DGGITQSPKYLFRKEGQNVTLSCEQNLNHDAMYWYRQDPGQGLRLIYYSQIVNDFQKGDIAEGYSVSREKKESFPLTVTSAQKNPTAFYLCASSAGQANSPLHFGNGTRLTVT.

The V and J genes are TRBV7-9 and TRBJ2-2; the D gene is possibly TRBD2 (5 bases). V lost 0 bases and J 1 base, leaving 9 bases between the germline ends. The germline V gene has CDR1 SEHNR and CDR2 FQNEAQ (reference sequence). This CDR3 is built from 16 residues. The CDR3 DNA follows: TGTGCCAGCAGCTTAGCGGCCGGGGTGAACACCGGGGAGCTGTTTTTT. The encoded protein is CASSLAAGVNTGELFF.

CDR3 in amino acids: CASRFNGGPTEQFF. The DNA of the CDR3 is TGTGCCAGCAGATTTAATGGAGGGCCAACTGAGCAGTTCTTC. V gene TRBV7-2 combines with J gene TRBJ2-1; D is possibly TRBD2 (6 bases). The V gene's germline CDR1 is SGHTA and CDR2 FQGNSA. The CDR3 is 14 residues long. V was clipped by 6 bases and J by 9 bases, with 18 bases between them. The complete variable domain, with remaining parts taken from reference TRBV7-2 and TRBJ2-1, reads GAGVSQSPSNKVTEKGKDVELRCDPISGHTALYWYRQSLGQGLEFLIYFQGNSAPDKSGLPSDRFSAERTGGSVSTLTIQRTQQEDSAVYLCASRFNGGPTEQFFGPGTRLTVL.

The chain is built from TRBV5-1 and TRBJ1-2, with TRBD1 matching 8 bases. The CDR3 is 14 amino acids. V lost 2 bases to trimming and J lost 4 bases; unmatched junction nucleotides: 4. In germline, CDR1 is SGHRS, CDR2 YFSETQ. CDR3 sequence: CASSLGQGTYGYTF. In DNA, the CDR3 is TGCGCCAGCAGCTTAGGACAGGGAACCTATGGCTACACCTTC.

The V gene is TRBV2, the J gene TRBJ1-2, with D perhaps matching TRBD1 (5 bases). The germline CDR1 and CDR2 sequences are SNHLY and FYNNEI. V was shortened by 3 bases and J by 7 bases, with 9 bases between the two germline ends. The CDR3 runs 12 residues. The CDR3 sequence is CASSDRAGGYTF. CDR3 in DNA: TGTGCCAGCAGTGACAGGGCTGGTGGCTACACCTTC.

The gene calls are TRBV7-2 and TRBJ1-1; D call uncertain. CDR1 SGHTA and CDR2 FQGNSA come from the germline V gene. The V and J ends lost 2 bases and 9 bases respectively, with 13 bases between them. The CDR3 is 13 amino acids. The CDR3 here is CASSLIERGKAFF. CDR3 bases: TGTGCCAGCAGCTTAATTGAGCGGGGAAAAGCTTTCTTT.

This clone has a single count. V usage is TRBV5-1 and J usage is TRBJ2-1, with no clear D. The CDR3 totals 15 residues. Deletions cut 3 bases from V and 7 bases from J, with 17 bases between. Germline CDR1 reads SGHRS; CDR2 reads YFSETQ. Here the CDR3 DNA reads TGCGCCAGCAGCTCTACCGAGGAAAGTTATAATGAGCAGTTCTTC. Amino acid sequence: CASSSTEESYNEQFF.

This chain joins TRBV6-6 and TRBJ1-5; a possible D gene is TRBD1 (5 bases). The CDR3 runs 14 residues. V lost 0 bases to trimming and J lost 4 bases, with 7 bases between them. The germline V gene has CDR1 MNHNY and CDR2 SVGAGI (reference sequence). The CDR3 DNA is TGTGCCAGCAGTTACTCCCAGGGAAATCAGCCCCAGCATTTT. Its protein is CASSYSQGNQPQHF.

V gene TRBV18 combines with J gene TRBJ2-7; TRBD2 matches at 10 bases. Germline CDR1 KGHSH, CDR2 LQKENI. The CDR3 extends over 21 amino acids. The V segment lost 3 bases and the J segment 4 bases; nucleotides outside the gene matches: 24. For the CDR3, the DNA is TGTGCCAGCTCACCCACTAAGCCCGGGGCCAACAACAGCGGGAGGGCTTACGAGCAGTACTTC. Amino acid sequence: CASSPTKPGANNSGRAYEQYF.

The chain recombines TRBV29-1 with TRBJ1-2; D might be TRBD1 (5 bases). The V gene lost 1 base and the J gene lost 4 bases, with 13 bases spanning the gap. This CDR3 region has 14 residues. CDR1 and CDR2 (germline): SQVTM, ANQGSEA. CDR3 bases: TGCAGCGTTGAAGCCATGACAGCAATCTATGGCTACACCTTC. Translation gives CSVEAMTAIYGYTF.

The V gene is TRBV6-1, the J gene TRBJ1-2, with D maybe TRBD1 (5 bases). In germline, CDR1 is MNHNS, CDR2 SASEGT. Trimming removed 1 base at V and 2 bases at J, with 8 bases between. This CDR3 comprises 14 residues. The DNA of the CDR3 is TGTGCCAGCAGTGAAGGGGACTTCAACTATGGCTACACCTTC. This codes for CASSEGDFNYGYTF.

This clone was counted a single time. V and J are TRBV11-2 and TRBJ2-2, with TRBD2 matching over 9 bases. After removal of 3 bases from V and 5 bases from J, the junction contained 7 bases not matched to a gene. Germline lookup yields CDR1 SGHAT and CDR2 FQNNGV. The CDR3 runs to 16 residues. The DNA of the CDR3 is TGTGCCAGCAGCTTCCCCGGGACTAGCTTAACCGGGGAGCTGTTTTTT. Its translation: CASSFPGTSLTGELFF.

The chain joins TRBV24-1 to TRBJ2-1; 9 positions match TRBD2. After removal of 1 base from V and 7 bases from J, the junction contained 7 bases not matched to a gene. CDR3 length: 16 residues. CDR1 is KGHDR and CDR2 is SFDVKD in the germline V gene. The CDR3 is CATSDLGVAGENEQFF. CDR3 nucleotides: TGTGCCACCAGTGATTTAGGGGTAGCGGGGGAGAATGAGCAGTTCTTC.

The chain employs TRBV5-1 and TRBJ1-5; 9 bases agree with TRBD1. Trimming cost V 4 bases and J 6 bases; bases outside gene matches: 11. Germline loops: CDR1 SGHRS, CDR2 YFSETQ. The CDR3 contains 16 residues. The CDR3 nucleotides are TGCGCCAGCAGCCTGTTACCCGGGACAGGGCTTCAGCCCCAGCATTTT. The encoded protein is CASSLLPGTGLQPQHF.

The chain has TRBV18 and TRBJ2-7; a weak D match, TRBD2 (5 bases). The germline CDR1 and CDR2 sequences are KGHSH and LQKENI. Between the trimmed V and J ends, which lost 6 bases and 5 bases, there was a span of 17 bases. This CDR3 region has 14 residues. The CDR3 sequence is CASSSDGPGDEQYF. For the CDR3, the DNA is TGTGCCAGCTCCTCGGACGGACCCGGGGACGAGCAGTACTTC.

The chain employs TRBV18 and TRBJ2-6, with D possibly being TRBD1 (6 bases). Trimming left V 3 bases short and J 0 bases short, with 15 bases between. The CDR3 is 18 amino acids. Germline CDR1 KGHSH, CDR2 LQKENI. The CDR3 loop reads CASSPVPGQHSGANVLTF. CDR3 nucleotide sequence: TGTGCCAGCTCACCCGTCCCGGGACAACACTCTGGGGCCAACGTCCTGACTTTC.

The rearrangement uses TRBV5-4 and TRBJ2-1; 8 bases align to TRBD2. CDR3 length: 18 amino acids. Trimming took 4 bases from V and 5 from J; bases not matched to a gene: 17. Per germline, CDR1 SGHNT and CDR2 YYREEE (reference sequence). For the CDR3, the DNA is TGTGCCAGCAGCCCCGGGGGGGGTAGCGCCCGTTCTCACAATGAGCAGTTCTTC. As protein: CASSPGGGSARSHNEQFF.

The J gene is TRBJ1-5, the V gene TRBV6-4, with D tentatively TRBD1 (6 bases). V was pared by 4 bases and J by 5 bases, with 9 bases between. CDR1 is MRHNA, CDR2 SNTAGT, per germline. This CDR3 spans 13 amino acids. CDR3 DNA: TGTGCCAGCAGTGGCAGGGGACATCAGCCCCAGCATTTT. This codes for CASSGRGHQPQHF.

The chain carries TRBV2 and TRBJ2-7; a weak D match, TRBD2 (6 bases). The V end lost 6 bases, the J end lost 1 base, and 13 bases lay between the germline ends. The CDR3 contains 14 residues. Per the germline V gene, CDR1 is SNHLY and CDR2 is FYNNEI. The CDR3, as DNA: TGTGCCAGCAGACTAGCCTCAACATCCTACGAGCAGTACTTC. It yields the protein CASRLASTSYEQYF.

The V call is TRBV19, the J call TRBJ1-1, with 9 nucleotides matching TRBD1. CDR3 size: 13 residues. Trimming at V came to 9 bases and at J to 4 bases, leaving 6 bases not matched to a gene. Germline V gene lookup returns CDR1 LNHDA and CDR2 SQIVND (reference sequence). The CDR3 coding sequence is TGTGCCAGCCTTCAGACAGGGGGCACTGAAGCTTTCTTT. Residues: CASLQTGGTEAFF.

This chain joins TRBV19 and TRBJ1-5; D is unresolved. CDR1 and CDR2 from the germline V gene are LNHDA and SQIVND (reference sequence). This CDR3 has 12 residues. V was cut by 9 bases and J by 4 bases, with 10 bases left in between. CDR3 nucleotide sequence: TGTGCCAGCACCGCCAGAAATCAGCCCCAGCATTTT. This encodes CASTARNQPQHF. The entire variable domain, with the rest obtained from reference TRBV19 and TRBJ1-5, is as follows: DGGITQSPKYLFRKEGQNVTLSCEQNLNHDAMYWYRQDPGQGLRLIYYSQIVNDFQKGDIAEGYSVSREKKESFPLTVTSAQKNPTAFYLCASTARNQPQHFGDGTRLSIL.

This clone was picked up one time. The chain carries TRBV5-1 and TRBJ1-6; D unresolved. The CDR3 spans 14 residues. CDR1 and CDR2 from the germline V gene are SGHRS and YFSETQ. Deletions cut 0 bases from V and 7 bases from J, with 8 bases between. For the CDR3, the DNA is TGCGCCAGCAGCTTGGACGTGAGGAATTCACCCCTCCACTTT. It yields the protein CASSLDVRNSPLHF.

The chain combines TRBV5-1 with TRBJ2-5; 7 bases align to TRBD2. The V and J ends lost 5 bases and 3 bases, in that order; junction bases with no gene match: 13. The V gene's germline CDR1 is SGHRS and CDR2 YFSETQ. The CDR3 totals 16 residues. This CDR3 is CASRAGSSGTKETQYF. DNA for the CDR3: TGCGCCAGCAGGGCGGGCTCTAGCGGCACAAAAGAGACCCAGTACTTC.

V is TRBV5-5 and J is TRBJ1-3; 7 nucleotides agree with TRBD1. V shed 3 bases and J 0 bases; nucleotides not matched to a gene: 12. The length of the CDR3 is 18 residues. Per the germline V gene, CDR1 is SGHKS and CDR2 is YYEKEE (reference sequence). CDR3 in amino acids: CASSSYTGTAISGNTIYF. The CDR3 coding sequence is TGTGCCAGCAGCTCCTACACCGGGACAGCGATCTCTGGAAACACCATATATTTT.